The present entry profiles one TCR beta chain with its context. Its antigen is unidentified. This sample stems from a study of a mutant IDH1 vaccine in newly diagnosed glioma. Whole-study context: All eight of the vaccinations patients received fell in weeks 1, 3, 5, 7, 11, 15, 19 and 23. Before enrollment, the patients had been treated with radiotherapy alone, temozolomide alone, or both together. Most of them had received both. General observations from the study: It seemed that pseudoprogression was not linked to changes in the top peripheral T cell clonotypes.

The time point here: week 5, during vaccination. Doses comprised 300 ug of mutant IDH1 20-mer peptide each, plus topical imiquimod. Tumors from donors were new WHO grade 3 or 4 IDH1-mutant astrocytomas with ATRX loss. The assay was immunoSEQ multiplex PCR, and TCRdb's table has in-frame clones only and misses some. The sample has about 28,000 clones; approximately 90% are singletons. The V gene's germline CDR1 is MNHEY and CDR2 SMNVEV (reference sequence). This CDR3 is 16 amino acids long. With 7 bases removed from V and 10 bases from J, the gap between germline ends came to 25 bases. This receptor was identified in a woman in her 40s with glioma. Some clones in this sample may be carry-over from other donors' samples. The starting material was peripheral blood mononuclear cells (PBMCs), obtained from a glioma patient whose treatment included an IDH1 peptide vaccine. The chain links TRBV27 to TRBJ1-4, with unresolved D. CDR3 loop: CASTLPRPGWCGKLFF. The CDR3 DNA follows: TGTGCCAGCACCCTCCCCAGGCCCGGGTGGTGCGGAAAACTGTTTTTT.